Here is one T cell receptor (beta chain) with its context. The entry originates in a study of glioma-infiltrating T cells after dendritic cell vaccination. Germline V CDR1 and CDR2: SEHNR, FQNEAQ (reference sequence). The CDR3 covers 15 residues. V was pared by 5 bases and J by 6 bases, with 7 bases of the junction left unmatched. Time point defined: after dendritic cell vaccination, including at tumor progression/relapse. Clones were sequenced by immunoSEQ multiplex PCR, and TCRdb holds only the in-frame ones, with some missing. The sample has about 58,000 clones, about 86% seen once. The chain combines TRBV7-9 with TRBJ1-6; 7 nucleotides agree with TRBD1. This sample comprised blood, obtained after dendritic cell vaccination. This clonotype was obtained from a human donor with glioblastoma. The CDR3 nucleotides read TGTGCCAGCAGCCCCCCGCAGGGGGTTAATTCACCCCTCCACTTT. This gives the protein CASSPPQGVNSPLHF.